The rows below give T cell receptor beta chains drawn from one sample of a study of T cell repertoires in cytomegalovirus infection. TCRdb re-derived calls from the reads in MiXCR, one entry per CDR3 protein. Of roughly 230,000 distinct CDR3 sequences listed, approximately 24% are singletons. What was sequenced was CD8+ T cells from PBMCs. All receptors derive from a human donor in good health (CMV status not recorded). Some clones in this sample may be carry-over from other donors' samples. Each CDR3 is given with its conserved first and last residue. Each record gives: V gene, J gene, clone size, D gene, CDR3 DNA, CDR3 protein. D genes are given only for firm matches. Rows may omit the clone size; those that give it use once, few, many or a size class.

TRBV7-2,TRBJ2-5,-,-,TGTGCCAGCAGCCCGTACCGGGCGGGAGAGACCCAGTACTTC,CASSPYRAGETQYF
TRBV14,TRBJ2-7,-,-,TGTGCCAGCAGCCAAGCGGCGGGACCCTACGAGCAGTACTTC,CASSQAAGPYEQYF
TRBV7-9,TRBJ2-1,many,-,TGTGCCAGCAGCTTAGAGGCCGACAATGAGCAGTTCTTC,CASSLEADNEQFF
TRBV6-1,TRBJ2-1,few,-,TGTGCCAGCAGCCCGGATAGCCTGGTCGGGAATGAGCAGTTCTTC,CASSPDSLVGNEQFF
TRBV7-9,TRBJ1-1,many,-,TGTGCCAGCAGCTCGACAGCAATCACTGAAGCTTTCTTT,CASSSTAITEAFF
TRBV6-4,TRBJ2-1,many,TRBD1,TGTGCCAGCAGTATCTGGACAGGGTACAATGAGCAGTTCTTC,CASSIWTGYNEQFF
TRBV9,TRBJ2-2,-,TRBD2,TGTGCCAGCAGCGAACTCGGCCGGGAGGAAACCGGGGAGCTGTTTTTT,CASSELGREETGELFF
TRBV20-1,TRBJ2-3,-,TRBD2,TGCAGTGCTGACGGACTAGCGGGAAGCAAAGATACGCAGTATTTT,CSADGLAGSKDTQYF
TRBV11-2,TRBJ2-1,many,-,TGTGCCAGCAGCTTAGTTCCAGCGGAGCGGAATGAGCAGTTCTTC,CASSLVPAERNEQFF
TRBV29-1,TRBJ2-1,-,TRBD2,TGCAGCGGGTCGACTAGCGCCGATGAGCAGTTCTTC,CSGSTSADEQFF
TRBV6-5,TRBJ2-7,few,-,TGTGCCAGCAGTTACTCGATCCAGTACGCCGGCTACGAGCAGTACTTC,CASSYSIQYAGYEQYF
TRBV28,TRBJ1-1,-,-,TGTGCCAGCAGTCGCACTGCGGAGCCCAACACTGAAGCTTTCTTT,CASSRTAEPNTEAFF
TRBV7-4,TRBJ1-1,-,-,TGTGCCAGCAGCTTCCCCAGCGACACTGAAGCTTTCTTT,CASSFPSDTEAFF
TRBV15,TRBJ1-4,many,TRBD1,TGTGCCACCAGCAGAGCCGGGACAGAATATGCAACTAATGAAAAACTGTTTTTT,CATSRAGTEYATNEKLFF
TRBV11-2,TRBJ2-7,many,TRBD2,TGTGCCAGCAGCTTGATAAGCGGGACTAGCGGAGCGTACTCCTACGAGCAGTACTTC,CASSLISGTSGAYSYEQYF
TRBV4-1,TRBJ1-1,few,-,TGCGCCAGCAGCCCCACCCAGCCGGTGAACACTGAAGCTTTCTTT,CASSPTQPVNTEAFF
TRBV4-1,TRBJ1-5,few,TRBD1,TGCGCCAGCAGCCCACGGACAGGCTCGAGCAATCAGCCCCAGCATTTT,CASSPRTGSSNQPQHF
TRBV7-9,TRBJ1-2,-,-,TGTGCCAGCAGTCCTCCCATTCCCAACAACTATGGCTACACCTTC,CASSPPIPNNYGYTF
TRBV20-1,TRBJ1-2,-,-,TGCTGTGCTAAGGCGCCCTTGGGATATGGCTACACCTTC,CCAKAPLGYGYTF
TRBV28,TRBJ1-2,few,TRBD1,TGTGCCAGCAGTCCCCCCGGGACAGGGAATAAAGGCTACACCTTC,CASSPPGTGNKGYTF
TRBV15,TRBJ1-1,-,-,TGTGCCACCAGCACTGAGGGACGGGAAGCTTTCTTT,CATSTEGREAFF
TRBV28,TRBJ1-3,-,-,TGTGCCAGCAGTCTTCCGGCCTCTGGAAACACCATATATTTT,CASSLPASGNTIYF
TRBV12-3/TRBV12-4,TRBJ2-3,-,-,TGTGCCAGCAGTTCACACACCGATACGCAGTATTTT,CASSSHTDTQYF
TRBV18,TRBJ2-7,few,-,TGTGCCAGCTCTCCGCCGACGGCTGGGCCCTACGAGCAGTACTTC,CASSPPTAGPYEQYF
TRBV6-6,TRBJ2-7,-,-,TGTGCCAGCACTAATACCCCCTGGTACGAGCAGTACTTC,CASTNTPWYEQYF
TRBV28,TRBJ2-3,few,TRBD1,TGTGCCAGCACGGGGACAGGGGACCTTAAGGCAGATACGCAGTATTTT,CASTGTGDLKADTQYF
TRBV28,TRBJ1-1,-,TRBD1,TGTGCCAGCAACCCCTTAGGGACAGGGGGCACTGAAGCTTTCTTT,CASNPLGTGGTEAFF
TRBV19,TRBJ2-1,-,-,TGTGCCAGTAGTATGATCAATGAGCAGTTCTTC,CASSMINEQFF
TRBV28,TRBJ1-1,-,-,TGTGCCAGCAGTTTTGCCAACATGAACACTGAAGCTTTCTTT,CASSFANMNTEAFF
TRBV12-3/TRBV12-4,TRBJ2-5,-,-,TGTGCCAGCAGTGGAGGGACAGCGGAGACCCAGTACTTC,CASSGGTAETQYF
TRBV6-5,TRBJ1-5,-,-,TGTGCCAGCAGTTACTGGGAAGGGCAGCCCCAGCATTTT,CASSYWEGQPQHF
TRBV12-3/TRBV12-4,TRBJ2-7,many,-,TGTGCCAGCAGTTTTTCGGGGTCCGAGCAGTACTTC,CASSFSGSEQYF
TRBV7-6,TRBJ1-5,many,-,TGTGCCAGCAGCTTAGGGGGGGGGGCTCAGCCCCAGCATTTT,CASSLGGGAQPQHF
TRBV6-2/TRBV6-3,TRBJ1-3,few,-,TGTGCCAGCAGTTACGAAGGAAGCTCTGGAAACACCATATATTTT,CASSYEGSSGNTIYF
TRBV20-1,TRBJ2-1,few,-,TGCAGTGCTAGAGATCCCAGATTAGGGGACTCCTACAATGAGCAGTTCTTC,CSARDPRLGDSYNEQFF
TRBV7-2,TRBJ2-2,many,-,TGTGCCAGCAGCTTAAACAGCGGGAACACCGGGGAGCTGTTTTTT,CASSLNSGNTGELFF
TRBV7-9,TRBJ2-1,few,-,TGTGCCAGCAGCTGGACGGATGAGCAGTTCTTC,CASSWTDEQFF
TRBV28,TRBJ2-4,-,-,TGTGCCAGCAGGGGTGGGGGGGGGGCGGAAAACATTCAGTACTTC,CASRGGGGAENIQYF
TRBV19,TRBJ2-1,-,TRBD2,TGTGCCAGTAGCTGGGGACTAGGGGCACACAATGAGCAGTTCTTC,CASSWGLGAHNEQFF
TRBV6-5,TRBJ2-7,few,-,TGTGCCAGCAGCTGGGCAGGGGAATTCTACGAGCAGTACTTC,CASSWAGEFYEQYF
TRBV20-1,TRBJ1-2,-,-,TGCAGTGCTAGACAGGCGATCTATGGCTACACCTTC,CSARQAIYGYTF
TRBV7-6,TRBJ1-1,-,-,TGTGCCAGCGGAACTCCGGGGTTGAAAACTGAAGCTTTCTTT,CASGTPGLKTEAFF
TRBV7-8,TRBJ2-7,-,TRBD2,TGTGCCAGCAGCCCGTGGACTAGCGTGTACGAGCAGTACTTC,CASSPWTSVYEQYF